These 20 T cell receptor beta chains were sequenced from one sample in a study of T-cell reconstitution after alpha-beta-depleted transplantation in children. Preparation of the TCRbeta library used unique molecular identifiers. TCRdb re-analysed the PCR reads in MiXCR, keeping a single row per CDR3 protein. The table lists some 530,000 distinct CDR3 sequences, around 12% of them singletons. The source was PBMCs from the stem cell graft donor, collected from the stem cell graft. These receptors all come from a human donor who donated a stem cell graft to a child with combined immunodeficiency.

CDR3 sequence reads: CATRGRYLDEKLFF. The CDR3 bases are TGTGCCACCCGGGGCCGGTATTTGGACGAAAAACTGTTTTTT. The chain carries TRBV6-1 and TRBJ1-4; tentative D call: TRBD1 (5 bases). V lost 10 bases to trimming and J lost 8 bases, with 20 bases between them. The CDR3 loop spans 14 amino acids. Germline assignment: CDR1 MNHNS and CDR2 SASEGT.

The rearrangement links TRBV18 to TRBJ2-1; D is possibly TRBD2 (6 bases). The CDR3 totals 15 residues. CDR1 is KGHSH, CDR2 LQKENI, per germline. The germline V and J ends were trimmed by 3 bases and 9 bases, with 18 bases remaining between them. CDR3 protein: CASSPDSDGRGEQFF. The CDR3 DNA reads TGTGCCAGCTCACCTGACTCGGACGGGAGAGGTGAGCAGTTCTTC.

This clonotype showed up just a few times. The chain combines TRBV6-2 or TRBV6-3 with TRBJ2-1; tentative D call: TRBD2 (6 bases). V lost 7 bases and J lost 7, with 14 bases in between. This CDR3 has 13 residues. Germline V CDR1 and CDR2: MNHEY, SVGEGT. The CDR3 DNA is TGTGCCAGCAATGAGGGACTTTTTAATGAGCAGTTCTTC. It yields the protein CASNEGLFNEQFF.

The table lists this clonotype with many counts. This chain links TRBV6-2 or TRBV6-3 with TRBJ2-1; D not resolved. V was shortened by 7 bases and J by 2 bases, with 12 bases between the two germline ends. Germline V gives CDR1 MNHEY, CDR2 SVGEGT. The CDR3 is 14 residues long. CDR3 loop: CASIPRYPYNEQFF. The CDR3 region has the DNA TGTGCCAGCATCCCCCGTTATCCCTACAATGAGCAGTTCTTC.

This clonotype was seen many times. This chain uses TRBV6-1 with TRBJ2-3; possible D gene TRBD1, 6 bases. Trimming stripped 5 bases from V and 3 bases from J, with 15 bases between. The CDR3 contains 15 residues. Germline CDR1 and CDR2: MNHNS and SASEGT. CDR3 coding DNA: TGTGCCAGCAGTAAAACAGGGAGAGTAACAGATACGCAGTATTTT. It codes for CASSKTGRVTDTQYF.

The chain has TRBV7-2 and TRBJ1-6, with TRBD1 as a possible D gene (5 bases). This CDR3 is built from 16 residues. The germline gives CDR1 SGHTA, CDR2 FQGNSA. V dropped 1 base and J dropped 8 bases, with 15 bases sitting between them. In nucleotides, the CDR3 is TGTGCCAGCAGCTTAGAAGGGGACGTTAGCTATTCACCCCTCCACTTT. Amino acid sequence: CASSLEGDVSYSPLHF.

This clonotype was seen only a few times. The genes are TRBV5-6 and TRBJ2-7; D not certain. This CDR3 has 16 amino acids. Germline V CDR1 and CDR2: SGHDT, YYEEEE. With 1 base removed from V and 4 bases from J, the gap between germline ends came to 18 bases. CDR3 nucleotide sequence: TGTGCCAGCAGCTTGTTAGGGCAGGTCATGGGATACGAGCAGTACTTC. Protein product: CASSLLGQVMGYEQYF.

This clonotype showed up just a few times. V gene TRBV7-8 combines with J gene TRBJ2-5; D gene unclear. V shed 4 bases and J shed 4 bases, with 13 bases lying between them. CDR3 length: 14 amino acids. Germline lookup yields CDR1 SGHVS and CDR2 FQNEAQ. The CDR3 here is CASSSKWLGETQYF. DNA of the CDR3: TGTGCCAGCAGCTCCAAGTGGTTGGGAGAGACCCAGTACTTC.

This clonotype has more than one count but fewer than ten. The chain recombines TRBV7-2 with TRBJ2-5; D ambiguous. The V gene's germline CDR1 is SGHTA and CDR2 FQGNSA. This CDR3 is 15 amino acids long. The germline V and J ends were trimmed by 5 bases and 1 base, with 14 bases remaining between them. In DNA, the CDR3 is TGTGCCAGCAGCCCAAACCCAACTTCCCAAGAGACCCAGTACTTC. This codes for CASSPNPTSQETQYF.

This clonotype was seen only a few times. This chain joins TRBV4-3 and TRBJ2-2, with a possible D match to TRBD2 (6 bases). Per the germline V gene, CDR1 is LGHNA and CDR2 is YSLEER. The CDR3 is made up of 14 amino acids. V was cut by 1 base and J by 7 bases, with 10 bases left in between. CDR3 nucleotides: TGCGCCAGCAGCCAAGTCGGGGGTCGCGGGGAGCTGTTTTTT. This sequence encodes CASSQVGGRGELFF.

The chain links TRBV12-3 or TRBV12-4 to TRBJ2-2; no definite D call. Trimming removed 3 bases at V and 3 bases at J, with 11 bases between. The CDR3 loop spans 15 amino acids. The CDR3 spells CASSFLTGHTGELFF. The DNA of the CDR3 is TGTGCCAGCAGTTTTCTCACGGGTCACACCGGGGAGCTGTTTTTT.

This clonotype has ten or more counts. The chain employs TRBV20-1 and TRBJ2-1; 9 bases match TRBD2. CDR1 is DFQATT and CDR2 is SNEGSKA in the germline V gene (reference sequence). The CDR3 is made up of 13 amino acids. The J segment lost 0 bases and the V segment lost 7 bases, leaving 1 base of the junction unmatched. CDR3 amino acids: CSGTSDSYNEQFF. CDR3 DNA: TGCAGTGGGACTAGCGACTCCTACAATGAGCAGTTCTTC.

This clonotype was detected only a few times. The V and J genes are TRBV28 and TRBJ1-1, with TRBD1 matching over 10 bases. Losses at the gene ends were 6 bases for V and 3 bases for J; bases not matched to a gene: 13. The CDR3 runs to 17 residues. CDR1 and CDR2 (germline): MDHEN, SYDVKM. This CDR3 reads CASSRQGAGGLDTEAFF. The DNA of the CDR3 is TGTGCCAGCAGCCGACAGGGGGCAGGGGGATTGGACACTGAAGCTTTCTTT.

J is TRBJ1-2 and V is TRBV6-1; TRBD1 might be the D (5 bases). Trimming stripped 6 bases from V and 7 bases from J, with 15 bases between. The germline V gene encodes CDR1 MNHNS and CDR2 SASEGT. The CDR3 contains 13 residues. The CDR3 DNA follows: TGTGCCAGCAGAAGGGCCAGGGTCGGTGGCTACACCTTC. Protein product: CASRRARVGGYTF.

This clonotype was recorded many times. This chain's CDR3 is CASSLGTAQPQHF. In DNA form, the CDR3 reads TGTGCCAGCAGTTTGGGTACAGCTCAGCCCCAGCATTTT. The chain combines TRBV27 with TRBJ1-5; no clear D. V was clipped by 3 bases and J by 6 bases, with 9 bases between them. Germline CDR1 and CDR2: MNHEY and SMNVEV (reference sequence). This CDR3 contains 13 residues.

CDR3: CASSPDRGRANYGYTF. The CDR3 coding sequence is TGTGCCAGCAGCCCAGACAGGGGAAGGGCTAACTATGGCTACACCTTC. V is TRBV7-2 and J is TRBJ1-2; the match to TRBD1 covers 8 bases. CDR3 length equals 16 residues. Trimming removed 5 bases from V and 0 bases from J; junction bases left unmatched: 8. Germline CDR1 and CDR2: SGHTA and FQGNSA.

This clonotype has ten or more counts. The V and J genes are TRBV9 and TRBJ2-2; D unresolved. Trimming took off 3 bases at V and 3 bases at J, with 9 bases between the two ends. This CDR3 is built from 14 residues. In germline, CDR1 is SGDLS, CDR2 YYNGEE. In nucleotides, the CDR3 is TGTGCCAGCAGCGCCTACCTGGACACCGGGGAGCTGTTTTTT. Amino acid sequence: CASSAYLDTGELFF.

The chain uses TRBV24-1 and TRBJ2-1; 9 bases are shared with TRBD1. V lost 3 bases and J lost 4; bases outside the gene matches: 3. CDR3 length: 15 amino acids. Germline V gene data show CDR1 as KGHDR and CDR2 as SFDVKD. CDR3 loop: CATSDPGQGYNEQFF. CDR3 bases: TGTGCCACCAGTGATCCGGGACAGGGTTACAATGAGCAGTTCTTC.

This clonotype was observed a few times. J is TRBJ1-1 and V is TRBV18; D is unclear. CDR1 is KGHSH and CDR2 is LQKENI in the germline V gene. V was cut by 5 bases and J by 7 bases, with 11 bases left in between. This CDR3 contains 12 residues. Here the CDR3 reads CASSRTGNEAFF. In DNA, the CDR3 is TGTGCCAGCTCAAGGACGGGAAATGAAGCTTTCTTT.

This chain joins TRBV24-1 and TRBJ2-4, with TRBD2 as a possible D gene (6 bases). V lost 8 bases to trimming and J lost 0 bases, with 10 bases between them. CDR3 length: 14 amino acids. The V gene's germline CDR1 is KGHDR and CDR2 SFDVKD. CDR3 in amino acids: CATKAGIAKNIQYF. CDR3 bases: TGTGCCACCAAGGCGGGGATAGCCAAAAACATTCAGTACTTC.